This TCR beta chain comes out of a study of OX40 agonist ivuxolimab in advanced cancers. Overall study results and limits: Partial responders receiving 0.1-3.0 mg/kg showed among the lowest clonal expansion. Doses of 0.1 to 3.0 mg/kg were accompanied by clonal expansion of CD4+ and CD8+ blood T cells by week 6.

Germline trimming cut 5 bases from V and 10 bases from J; bases unmatched to any gene: 8. Germline V gene lookup returns CDR1 GTSNPN and CDR2 SVGIG (reference sequence). The CDR3 has 13 residues. As regards this clone: Its antigen is currently unknown.

Patients were excluded for autoimmune disease history or systemic immunosuppression. At cycle 4 day 1, cycle 7 day 1, and baseline, blood was sampled. Repertoires were generated with immunoSEQ multiplex PCR, while TCRdb's copy carries only in-frame clones and drops some. The sample lists 8,500 to 10,000 clones; 80% to 90% were seen once. The source was CD4+ or CD8+ T cells sorted from blood, collected in a trial of the OX40 agonist ivuxolimab. The J gene is TRBJ2-1, the V gene TRBV30; 10 nucleotides agree with TRBD2. The sequence derives from an adult with an advanced solid tumor such as melanoma, head and neck, liver or kidney cancer. CDR3 coding DNA: TGTGCCTGGTCTCTAGGACTAGCGGAGGAGCAGTTCTTC. Amino acids: CAWSLGLAEEQFF.